Listed here are 9 T cell receptor beta chains from one sample, sequenced in a study of CD8+CD57+ T cells in acquired aplastic anemia. For CDR3 and TCR beta VDJ profiling, genomic DNA was the template used. TCRdb reprocessed the reads via MiXCR and lists one record per CDR3 protein. The profile shows 40,000 to 45,000 distinct CDR3 sequences, roughly 65% of them singletons. Sequencing used sorted CD4+, CD8+, or CD8+CD57+ T cells (not recorded which) from PBMCs. The origin of the receptors is a human donor in good health, serving as a control.

This clonotype was seen many times. This chain links TRBV2 with TRBJ1-4; 9 nucleotides agree with TRBD1. CDR1 is SNHLY and CDR2 is FYNNEI in the germline V gene. V shed 5 bases, J shed 6 bases, and the junction held 4 bases outside the gene matches. This CDR3 is 14 amino acids long. The CDR3 sequence: CASSWRQGDEKLFF. In DNA form, the CDR3 reads TGTGCCAGCAGTTGGAGACAGGGGGATGAAAAACTGTTTTTT.

This clonotype was recorded a few times. The genes are TRBV24-1 and TRBJ2-4; D not certain. The CDR3 totals 15 residues. Per germline, CDR1 KGHDR and CDR2 SFDVKD. Trimming pared 4 bases from V and 1 base from J, leaving 10 bases between. The CDR3 DNA follows: TGTGCCACCAGTGACTGGACGGACGCCAAAAACATTCAGTACTTC. Translation gives CATSDWTDAKNIQYF.

This chain joins TRBV7-3 and TRBJ1-6, with 9 bases matching TRBD1. Trimming cost V 1 base and J 9 bases; bases outside gene matches: 16. Germline CDR1 reads SGHTA; CDR2 reads FQGTGA. The CDR3 spans 19 residues. CDR3 residues: CASSLRAGQGLLGRSPLHF. CDR3 DNA: TGTGCCAGCAGCTTAAGGGCGGGACAGGGCCTGTTGGGGCGTTCACCCCTCCACTTT.

The table lists this clonotype with a count of one. The V and J genes are TRBV15 and TRBJ2-3; possibly TRBD1 for D (5 bases). Trimming left V 3 bases short and J 2 bases short, with 12 bases between. Germline V CDR1 and CDR2: LNHNV, YYDKDF (reference sequence). This CDR3 has 15 amino acids. CDR3 DNA: TGTGCCACCAGCAGCGGTGGGGCCGTCACAGATACGCAGTATTTT. This sequence encodes CATSSGGAVTDTQYF.

This clonotype was seen a handful of times. The chain recombines TRBV25-1 with TRBJ1-6, with D unresolved. The CDR3 extends over 15 amino acids. V lost 8 bases to trimming and J lost 5 bases, with 16 bases between them. CDR1 is MGHDK and CDR2 is SYGVNS in the germline V gene. The CDR3: CASHPIPNNNSPLHF. CDR3 nucleotides: TGTGCCAGCCATCCTATACCAAACAATAATTCACCCCTCCACTTT.

This clonotype was seen a few times. The chain combines TRBV2 with TRBJ1-1, with D uncertain. V was shortened by 1 base and J by 1 base, with 4 bases between the two germline ends. The germline CDR1 and CDR2 sequences are SNHLY and FYNNEI. This CDR3 is 13 amino acids long. For the CDR3, the DNA is TGTGCCAGCAGTGAAGAGGGGAACACTGAAGCTTTCTTT. This translates into CASSEEGNTEAFF. Drawing the rest from reference TRBV2 and TRBJ1-1, the complete variable domain is EPEVTQTPSHQVTQMGQEVILRCVPISNHLYFYWYRQILGQKVEFLVSFYNNEISEKSEIFDDQFSVERPDGSNFTLKIRSTKLEDSAMYFCASSEEGNTEAFFGQGTRLTVV.

Regarding this clonotype: This may come from a read error, since a much larger clone is one base off. This rearrangement joins TRBV7-3 to TRBJ2-1; TRBD2 might be the D (6 bases). This CDR3 spans 18 amino acids. CDR1 is SGHTA, CDR2 FQGTGA, per germline. The DNA of the CDR3 is TGTGCCAGCGGCTTAAGCGCCTCGGGGGATAGTCCCCTCAATGAGCAGTTCTTC. This encodes CASGLSASGDSPLNEQFF.

V and J are TRBV25-1 and TRBJ2-2; D remains unclear. The V and J ends lost 5 bases and 3 bases respectively, with 4 bases between them. The germline CDR1 and CDR2 sequences are MGHDK and SYGVNS. The length of the CDR3 is 12 residues. CDR3 region: CASSYYTGELFF. CDR3 DNA sequence: TGTGCCAGCAGTTACTACACCGGGGAGCTGTTTTTT.

The CDR3 coding sequence is TGTGCCAGTAGTGGGAGGGGCAATGAGCAGTTCTTC. It encodes CASSGRGNEQFF. The rearrangement links TRBV19 to TRBJ2-1, with 7 bases aligning to TRBD2. V dropped 5 bases and J dropped 6; count of bases not matched to a gene: 1. CDR1 and CDR2 (germline): LNHDA, SQIVND (reference sequence). CDR3 length equals 12 residues.